This is a list of T cell receptor beta chains from one sample in a study of T cells after yellow fever vaccination. TCRdb called the 5' RACE reads again in MiXCR, with one record for every CDR3 protein. The table lists tens of thousands of distinct CDR3 sequences, around 6.9% of them singletons. The sequencing used CD8+ T cells sorted from PBMCs, collected 5 to 6 days after the first yellow fever vaccination. The source of these receptors is a man between 18 and 29 years old who received the YFV17D yellow fever vaccine. Each CDR3 is given with its conserved first and last residue. The D gene is left open where the match is weak. Where a row states a size, it is once, few, many or the class of an expanded clone; other rows omit it.

clone size	V gene	D gene	J gene	CDR3 DNA	CDR3 protein
many	TRBV25-1	.	TRBJ2-2	TGTGCCAGCAGTGTAAGGGTTACCGGGGAGCTGTTTTTT	CASSVRVTGELFF
many	TRBV7-2	.	TRBJ1-1	TGTGCCAGCAGCTTAGGAACAGGGGAAGCTTTCTTT	CASSLGTGEAFF
many	TRBV27	.	TRBJ1-5	TGTGCCAGCAGGGAAGGACTATTCCCGCGGCCCCAGCATTTT	CASREGLFPRPQHF
many	TRBV15	TRBD1	TRBJ2-7	TGTGCCACCAGCAGAGACTGGGTGACCGACAGGGGACTGTACGAGCAGTACTTC	CATSRDWVTDRGLYEQYF
.	TRBV7-6	TRBD1	TRBJ2-2	TGTGCCAGCAGCTTAAAAGGGACAGGGAAGAACACCGGGGAGCTGTTTTTT	CASSLKGTGKNTGELFF
.	TRBV7-6	TRBD1	TRBJ2-5	TGTGCCAGCGGTACCGTCCTTCCGCGACAGGGCCGGCAAGAGACCCAGTACTTC	CASGTVLPRQGRQETQYF
many	TRBV11-1	.	TRBJ1-1	TGTGCCAGCAGCTTAGGGATGAACACTGAAGCTTTCTTT	CASSLGMNTEAFF
.	TRBV4-3	TRBD2	TRBJ2-3	TGCGCCAGCAGCCAAGATCGGGGACTAGCGGGGGCGCAGCTAGATACGCAGTATTTT	CASSQDRGLAGAQLDTQYF
.	TRBV6-5	TRBD1	TRBJ1-5	TGTGCCAGCAGGGCAGGGGGTTTCAGCAATCAGCCCCAGCATTTT	CASRAGGFSNQPQHF
.	TRBV12-3/TRBV12-4	.	TRBJ1-2	TGTGCCAGCACCCTCGGGGATGGCTACACCTTC	CASTLGDGYTF
many	TRBV5-6	TRBD2	TRBJ2-2	TGTGCCAGCAGCTTGGCCGGGACTAGAGGCACCGGGGAGCTGTTTTTT	CASSLAGTRGTGELFF
few	TRBV7-9	.	TRBJ2-1	TGTGCCAGCAGCTTCCCGGGACCCCCCAGCTCCTACAATGAGCAGTTCTTC	CASSFPGPPSSYNEQFF
many	TRBV7-9	.	TRBJ2-7	TGTGCCAGCAGCTTTGACATAACCACCTACGAGCAGTACTTC	CASSFDITTYEQYF
.	TRBV7-6	.	TRBJ1-1	TGTGCCACTCGGGGGGTCGGGAGCACTGAAGCTTTCTTT	CATRGVGSTEAFF
many	TRBV15	.	TRBJ2-7	TGTGCCACCAGCAGCCGATTAGGGACGACCTACGAGCAGTACTTC	CATSSRLGTTYEQYF
few	TRBV7-6	TRBD1	TRBJ2-1	TGTGCCAGCAGTTATGAAGATGCCGGGACAGGGGGCTCCCTCGGCTCCTACAATGAGCAGTTCTTC	CASSYEDAGTGGSLGSYNEQFF
few	TRBV9	TRBD1	TRBJ1-2	TGTGCCAGCAGCGTAGGTAGGGACAGGGAATACTATGGCTACACCTTC	CASSVGRDREYYGYTF
.	TRBV7-9	.	TRBJ2-5	TGTGCCAGCAGCCGGCGACAGTCCCAAGAGACCCAGTACTTC	CASSRRQSQETQYF
few	TRBV12-3/TRBV12-4	.	TRBJ2-1	TGTGCCAGCAGCCAAGACCACAACAATGAGCAGTTCTTC	CASSQDHNNEQFF
.	TRBV4-1	.	TRBJ2-4	TGCGCCAGCAGCCAAGAGGCTAGCGTAGACATTCAGTACTTC	CASSQEASVDIQYF
.	TRBV10-2	TRBD2	TRBJ2-3	TGCGCCAGCAGTGAGAGGCTAGCGGGGGGGCTAGATACGCAGTATTTT	CASSERLAGGLDTQYF
.	TRBV2	TRBD1	TRBJ2-2	TGTGCCAGCAGAGGACAGGGCTTTAACGCCGGGGAGCTGTTTTTT	CASRGQGFNAGELFF
few	TRBV4-3	.	TRBJ1-5	TGCGCCAGCAGCCAAGTTGTGGGGGATAGCAATCAGCCCCAGCATTTT	CASSQVVGDSNQPQHF
few	TRBV7-9	.	TRBJ2-5	TGTGCCAGCAGTAACAGGCAAGAGACCCAGTACTTC	CASSNRQETQYF
.	TRBV20-1	.	TRBJ2-1	TGCAGTGCTAGCTATGAGCAGTTCTTC	CSASYEQFF
many	TRBV19	TRBD1	TRBJ2-1	TGTGCCAGTAGTACGACAGGGACGAACTACAATGAGCAGTTCTTC	CASSTTGTNYNEQFF
few	TRBV29-1	.	TRBJ1-1	TGCAGCGTGGGTACAACATTAGCGGGGCCTGAAGCTTTCTTT	CSVGTTLAGPEAFF
few	TRBV5-4	.	TRBJ2-6	TGTGCCAGCAGCTTAGGGTGGCACCCTTTGGCCTCCTCTGGGGCCAACGTCCTGACTTTC	CASSLGWHPLASSGANVLTF
few	TRBV6-5	.	TRBJ2-1	TGTGCCAGCAGTTACGGGGCTGGGGTTGAGCAGTTCTTC	CASSYGAGVEQFF
few	TRBV7-6	.	TRBJ2-5	TGTGCCAGCGGCCCAGAGACCCAGTACTTC	CASGPETQYF
.	TRBV7-3	TRBD2	TRBJ2-1	TGTGCCAGCAGCTTAATCGCGGGGGGGCCGAGAAATGAGCAGTTCTTC	CASSLIAGGPRNEQFF